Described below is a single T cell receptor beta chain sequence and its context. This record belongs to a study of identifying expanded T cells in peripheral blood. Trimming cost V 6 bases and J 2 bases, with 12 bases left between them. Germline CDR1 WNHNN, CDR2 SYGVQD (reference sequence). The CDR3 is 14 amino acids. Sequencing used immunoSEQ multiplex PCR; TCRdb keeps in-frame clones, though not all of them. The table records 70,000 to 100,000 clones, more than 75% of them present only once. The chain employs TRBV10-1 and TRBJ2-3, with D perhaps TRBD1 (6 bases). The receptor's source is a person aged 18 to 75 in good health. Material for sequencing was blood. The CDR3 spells CASSKTGSTDTQYF. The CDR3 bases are TGCGCCAGCAGCAAGACAGGTTCCACAGATACGCAGTATTTT.